This T cell receptor beta chain was recorded in a study of CD8 T cells in ankylosing spondylitis (dated by TCRdb to 2016 to 2017). Regarding the complete study: T cell receptor beta repertoires were profiled in healthy donors and ankylosing spondylitis patients so that disease-linked TCR variants could be found. In total, the full study cohort was made up of 85 to 140 healthy donors and approximately 27 ankylosing spondylitis patients. Peripheral blood was sampled, and synovial fluid was additionally collected from ankylosing spondylitis patients. Overall results and qualifications from the work: Some motif variants had previously been reported in the synovial fluid and blood of reactive arthritis patients, which suggests shared mechanisms of disease initiation. In peripheral blood, the disease-linked clones were found at relatively low frequencies and had a CD8+ phenotype. A TCR beta motif of eight highly homologous amino acid variants appeared characteristic of blood from ankylosing spondylitis patients. According to the report, matched synovial fluid samples from ankylosing spondylitis patients were significantly enriched for the disease-linked clones.

The CDR3 runs 15 residues from the cysteine to the phenylalanine. The CDR3 DNA has 45 bases and is translated from base 1. Trimming at the junction amounts to 6 bases on V and 7 bases on J, and the germline ends lie 20 bases apart. According to the germline V gene, CDR1 reads KGHDR and CDR2 reads SFDVKD. Sequencing instrument: Illumina HiSeq 2500. Quantitative 5'-RACE with molecular barcodes was the method used to prepare the TCR beta libraries. Per the source publication's procedure: A new computational method based on a probabilistic model of VDJ rearrangement was used to identify disease-linked TCR variants. TCRdb took the public reads, trimmed them with fastp at Q25, ran MiXCR for clone calling and kept in-frame beta chains. Every entry covers one CDR3 protein and lists the most common genes and DNA from its rows. These V and J calls rely on TCRdb rather than the paper's analysis. This sample gives around 330,000 distinct CDR3 sequences in total; about 9.9% of them show up just once. Roughly 9.5% of the sample rests with the top ten.

This clonotype was seen only a few times. Its target antigen remains unknown. Base-call qualities are not available, and no considerably larger clone is one nucleotide away. The source is a female donor with ankylosing spondylitis or in good health (not recorded which). What was sequenced was blood, either unsorted or a sorted T cell fraction (not recorded which). The V gene is TRBV24-1 and the J gene is TRBJ1-2; perhaps TRBD1 is the D gene, with 5 bases matching. The CDR3 protein: CATSPSGGPSSGYTF. The sequenced DNA is TGTGCCACCAGTCCCTCCGGGGGACCGTCAAGTGGCTACACCTTC.